A few counts support the clone carrying this T cell receptor beta chain. This sample was included in a study of blood T cells in healthy people across ages. Germline V gives CDR1 SGDLS, CDR2 YYNGEE. The trim removed 0 bases at V and 6 bases at J, leaving 10 bases unmatched. The CDR3 consists of 16 residues. Primers used in a second PCR of about 7 to 12 cycles were a sample-barcoded 5' primer and a J-beta primer mix. Each CDR3 protein gets one entry after TCRdb re-called the 5' RACE reads with MiXCR. This sample carries around 500,000 distinct CDR3 sequences, about 29% of them seen once, and the ten largest clones take approximately 3.6%. This same sample was also part of a study on T cells of mothers and their children. From that study: Unrelated pairs and related pairs have their TCR recombination output shaped similarly by thymic selection.

This sequence was found in a boy younger than 10 in good health. The rearrangement uses TRBV9 and TRBJ2-3; 7 bases fit TRBD2. The sample consisted of blood. The CDR3 sequence is CASSVEGGNRMDTQYF. The CDR3 nucleotides read TGTGCCAGCAGCGTAGAGGGAGGGAATAGAATGGATACGCAGTATTTT.